This TCR beta chain was profiled in a study of cytomegalovirus exposure and HLA in healthy donors. Libraries were prepared by immunoSEQ multiplex PCR; TCRdb keeps only in-frame clonotypes and omits some of them. The data contain roughly 65,000 clones, about 90% of them singletons. Deletions cut 5 bases from V and 3 bases from J, with 17 bases between. This CDR3 is 15 amino acids long. Germline V gene sequence: CDR1 SGHTA, CDR2 FQGNSA. The J gene is TRBJ2-7, the V gene TRBV7-2; D possibly corresponds to TRBD2 (6 bases). The sample was PBMCs. The clonotype comes from a man in his late teens or twenties in good health and CMV-seronegative. In nucleotides, the CDR3 is TGTGCCAGCAGCCCCACCAGGGACTTCAACTACGAGCAGTACTTC. Encoded protein: CASSPTRDFNYEQYF.